This T cell receptor (beta chain) was identified in a study of technical replicates of blood from a handful of donors. The CDR3 runs 14 residues. Trimming removed 6 bases from V and 0 bases from J, with 11 bases in between. Germline-derived CDR1 and CDR2 are MNHNS and SASEGT. Measured with immunoSEQ multiplex PCR; TCRdb has only the in-frame clones, and not every one. The sample has around 97,000 clones, 95% to 96% seen once. This receptor was identified in a human donor in good health. The sequenced sample was T cells isolated from PBMCs. The chain carries TRBV6-1 and TRBJ1-2; no reliable D call. The CDR3 reads CASRVGLSNYGYTF. In DNA form, the CDR3 reads TGTGCCAGCAGAGTAGGACTATCTAACTATGGCTACACCTTC.